Sequencing of this TCR beta chain was carried out in a study of blood T cells in healthy people across ages. This clonotype has a handful of counts. Donors were healthy Caucasian individuals from Russia aged about 6 to 90. V dropped 0 bases and J dropped 3; count of bases not matched to a gene: 5. The germline V gene encodes CDR1 ENHRY and CDR2 SYGVKD. This CDR3 contains 16 residues. Sample-barcoded 5' priming and a J-beta primer mix drove a second PCR of about 7 to 11 cycles. TCRdb analysed the 5' RACE reads with MiXCR anew, one entry per CDR3 protein. Of about 580,000 distinct CDR3 sequences in the sample, more than 45% were seen once.

This TCR was sampled from an elderly man in good health. V and J are TRBV10-3 and TRBJ2-7; 10 bases line up with TRBD2. The sequencing sample was made of blood. The CDR3 region is CAISESSSGSVYEQYF. The CDR3 bases are TGTGCCATCAGTGAGTCTTCTAGCGGGAGCGTCTACGAGCAGTACTTC.